A selection of T cell receptor beta chains follows, all from one sample in a study of blood T cell repertoires in COVID-19. Measured with immunoSEQ multiplex PCR; TCRdb has only the in-frame clones, and not every one. The sample includes about 230,000 clones, approximately 87% of them seen just once. Material for sequencing was peripheral blood. The origin of the receptors is a woman aged 70-85 years with active or convalescent COVID-19. CDR3s include the opening cysteine and the closing phenylalanine or tryptophan. Each record gives: clone size, V gene, J gene, D gene, CDR3 DNA, CDR3 protein. D genes are given only for firm matches. The size entry is marked missing in some rows and otherwise reads once, few, many or a size class.

-	TRBV19	TRBJ2-7	TRBD1	TGTGCCAGTAGTACACCTCGGACAGGGGGCTCGTACGAGCAGTACTTC	CASSTPRTGGSYEQYF
once	TRBV28	TRBJ1-1	-	TGTGCCAGCACCCGATCAGGCGTTGTCACTGAAGCTTTCTTT	CASTRSGVVTEAFF
-	TRBV7-6	TRBJ1-3	-	TGTGCCAGCAGCCCGACTCGAGGAAACACCATATATTTT	CASSPTRGNTIYF
few	TRBV5-8	TRBJ1-2	-	TGTGCCAGCAGCTTGGAGGCGGGCCGACGAGGAGGCTACACCTTC	CASSLEAGRRGGYTF
-	TRBV9	TRBJ1-2	-	TGTGCCAGCAGCGTAGATCCGTTAGCTAACTATGGCTACACCTTC	CASSVDPLANYGYTF
few	TRBV6-2/TRBV6-3	TRBJ1-1	-	TGTGCCAGCAGTTACTCTCGGAGTAGGGGGAACACTGAAGCTTTCTTT	CASSYSRSRGNTEAFF
-	TRBV6-5	TRBJ1-2	-	TGTGCCAGCAGTTTTATATCAGGTGCCTATGGCTACACCTTC	CASSFISGAYGYTF
few	TRBV5-4	TRBJ2-3	TRBD1	TGTGCCAGCAGCTCGGGACAGGGTAGAAGCACAGATACGCAGTATTTT	CASSSGQGRSTDTQYF
-	TRBV6-5	TRBJ1-1	-	TGTGCCAGCAGTTGGGCTTGGAACACTGAAGCTTTCTTT	CASSWAWNTEAFF
-	TRBV2	TRBJ2-3	-	TGTGCCAGCAGTGAAGGGCTGCCTAGCACAGATACGCAGTATTTT	CASSEGLPSTDTQYF
-	TRBV5-1	TRBJ2-7	TRBD1	TGCGCCAGCAGAGGACAGGGGGAAGCGCAGTACTTC	CASRGQGEAQYF
-	TRBV11-2	TRBJ1-5	TRBD1	TGTGCCAGCAGCTTCCGGACAGGGCGGCCCAATCAGCCCCAGCATTTT	CASSFRTGRPNQPQHF
-	TRBV6-5	TRBJ2-7	-	TGTGCCAGCATGAATCATATCGGGTCATCCTACGAGCAGTACTTC	CASMNHIGSSYEQYF
-	TRBV6-2/TRBV6-3	TRBJ2-1	-	TGTGCCAGCAGCTCCCATGGCGGGGGCACCTACAATGAGCAGTTCTTC	CASSSHGGGTYNEQFF